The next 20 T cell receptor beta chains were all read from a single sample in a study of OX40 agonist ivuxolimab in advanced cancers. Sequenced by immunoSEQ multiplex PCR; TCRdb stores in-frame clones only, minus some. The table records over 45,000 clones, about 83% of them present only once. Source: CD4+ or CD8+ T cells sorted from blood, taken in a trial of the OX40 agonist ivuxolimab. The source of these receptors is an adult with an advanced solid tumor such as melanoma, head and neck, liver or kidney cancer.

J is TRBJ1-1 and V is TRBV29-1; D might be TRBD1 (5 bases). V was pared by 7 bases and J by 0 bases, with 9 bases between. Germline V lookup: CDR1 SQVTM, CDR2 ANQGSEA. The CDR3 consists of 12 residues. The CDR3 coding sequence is TGCAGCGCTGGACAACTGAACACTGAAGCTTTCTTT. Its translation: CSAGQLNTEAFF.

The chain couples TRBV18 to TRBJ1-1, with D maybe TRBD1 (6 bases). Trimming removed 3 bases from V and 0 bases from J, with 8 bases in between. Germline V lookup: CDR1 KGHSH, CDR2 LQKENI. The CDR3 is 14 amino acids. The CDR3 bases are TGTGCCAGCTCACCCGGACAGTTGAACACTGAAGCTTTCTTT. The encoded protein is CASSPGQLNTEAFF.

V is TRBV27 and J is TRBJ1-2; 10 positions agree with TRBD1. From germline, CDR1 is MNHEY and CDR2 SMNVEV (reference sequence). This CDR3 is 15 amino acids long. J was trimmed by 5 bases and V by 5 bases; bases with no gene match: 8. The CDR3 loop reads CASSPGTGVRYGYTF. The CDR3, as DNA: TGTGCCAGCAGTCCGGGGACAGGGGTCCGGTATGGCTACACCTTC.

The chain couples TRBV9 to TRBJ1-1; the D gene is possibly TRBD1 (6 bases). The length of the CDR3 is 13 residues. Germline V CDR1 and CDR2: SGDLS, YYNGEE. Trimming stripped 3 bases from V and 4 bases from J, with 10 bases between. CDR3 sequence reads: CASSATRGTEAFF. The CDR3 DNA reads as TGTGCCAGCAGCGCAACCAGGGGCACTGAAGCTTTCTTT.

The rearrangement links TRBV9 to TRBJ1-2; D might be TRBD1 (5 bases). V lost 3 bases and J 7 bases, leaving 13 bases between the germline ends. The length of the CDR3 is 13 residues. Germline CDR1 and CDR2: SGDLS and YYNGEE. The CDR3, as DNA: TGTGCCAGCAGCGACCGTGATAGGGGTGGCTACACCTTC. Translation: CASSDRDRGGYTF.

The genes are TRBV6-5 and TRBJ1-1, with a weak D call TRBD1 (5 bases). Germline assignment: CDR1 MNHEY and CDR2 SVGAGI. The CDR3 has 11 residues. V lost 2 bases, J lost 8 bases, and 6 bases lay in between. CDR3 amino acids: CASSYDREAFF. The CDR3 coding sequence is TGTGCCAGCAGTTACGACAGAGAAGCTTTCTTT.

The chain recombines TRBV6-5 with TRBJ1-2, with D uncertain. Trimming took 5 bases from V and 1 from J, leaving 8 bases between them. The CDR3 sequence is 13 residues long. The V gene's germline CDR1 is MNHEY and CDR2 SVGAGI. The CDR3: CASSESFNYGYTF. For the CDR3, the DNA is TGTGCCAGCAGTGAGTCGTTTAACTATGGCTACACCTTC.

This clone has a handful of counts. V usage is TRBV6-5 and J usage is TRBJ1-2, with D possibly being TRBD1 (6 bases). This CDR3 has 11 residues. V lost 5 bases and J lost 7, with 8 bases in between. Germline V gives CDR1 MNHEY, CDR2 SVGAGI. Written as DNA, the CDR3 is TGTGCCAGCAGTGACAGGTTTGGCTACACCTTC. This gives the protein CASSDRFGYTF.

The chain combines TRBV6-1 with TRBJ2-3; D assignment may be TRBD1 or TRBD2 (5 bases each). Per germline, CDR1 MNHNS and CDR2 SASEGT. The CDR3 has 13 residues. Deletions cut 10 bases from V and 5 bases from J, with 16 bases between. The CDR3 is CATRDHGIDTQYF. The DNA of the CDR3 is TGTGCCACCCGGGACCACGGGATAGATACGCAGTATTTT.

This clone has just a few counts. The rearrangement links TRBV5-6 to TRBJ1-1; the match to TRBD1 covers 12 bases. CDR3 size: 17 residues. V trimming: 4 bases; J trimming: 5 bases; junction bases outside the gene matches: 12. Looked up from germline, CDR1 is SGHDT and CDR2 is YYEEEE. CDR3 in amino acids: CASSHGPGQGAYTEAFF. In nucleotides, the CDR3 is TGTGCCAGCAGCCATGGTCCGGGACAGGGGGCCTATACTGAAGCTTTCTTT.

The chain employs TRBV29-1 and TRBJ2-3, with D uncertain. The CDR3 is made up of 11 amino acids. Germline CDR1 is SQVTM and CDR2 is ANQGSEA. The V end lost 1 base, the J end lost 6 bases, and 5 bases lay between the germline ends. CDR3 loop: CSVEGYDTQYF. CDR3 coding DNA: TGCAGCGTTGAAGGGTACGATACGCAGTATTTT.

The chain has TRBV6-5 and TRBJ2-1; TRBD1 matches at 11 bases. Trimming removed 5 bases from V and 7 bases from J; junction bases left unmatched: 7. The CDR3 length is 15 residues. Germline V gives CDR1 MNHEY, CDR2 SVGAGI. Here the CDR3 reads CASSKGTGGGNEQFF. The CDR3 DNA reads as TGTGCCAGCAGTAAAGGGACAGGGGGGGGTAATGAGCAGTTCTTC.

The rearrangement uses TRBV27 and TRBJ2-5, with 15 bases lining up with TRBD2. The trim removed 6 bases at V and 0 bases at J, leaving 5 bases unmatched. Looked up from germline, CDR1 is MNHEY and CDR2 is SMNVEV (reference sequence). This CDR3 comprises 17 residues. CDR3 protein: CASRGLAGGGYQETQYF. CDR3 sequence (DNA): TGTGCCAGCAGGGGACTAGCGGGGGGAGGGTACCAAGAGACCCAGTACTTC.

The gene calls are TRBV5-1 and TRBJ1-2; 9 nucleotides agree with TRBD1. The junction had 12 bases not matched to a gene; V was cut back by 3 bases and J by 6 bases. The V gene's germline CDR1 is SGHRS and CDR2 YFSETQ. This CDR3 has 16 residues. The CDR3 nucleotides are TGCGCCAGCAGCTGGGGACAGGGATTTGACGTTGATGGCTACACCTTC. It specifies CASSWGQGFDVDGYTF.

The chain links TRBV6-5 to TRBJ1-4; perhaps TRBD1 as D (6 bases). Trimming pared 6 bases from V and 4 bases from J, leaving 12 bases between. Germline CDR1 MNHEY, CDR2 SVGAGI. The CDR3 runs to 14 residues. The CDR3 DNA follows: TGTGCCAGCAGCACCGGACAGCATAATGAAAAACTGTTTTTT. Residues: CASSTGQHNEKLFF.

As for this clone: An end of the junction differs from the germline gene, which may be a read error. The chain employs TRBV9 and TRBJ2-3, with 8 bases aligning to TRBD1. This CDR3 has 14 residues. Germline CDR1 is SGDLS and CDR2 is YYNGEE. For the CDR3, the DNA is TGTGTCAGCAGCGGACAGGGATACACAGATACGCAGTATTTT. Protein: CVSSGQGYTDTQYF.

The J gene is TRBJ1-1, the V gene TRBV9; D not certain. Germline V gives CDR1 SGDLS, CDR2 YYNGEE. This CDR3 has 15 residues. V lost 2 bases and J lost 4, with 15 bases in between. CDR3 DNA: TGTGCCAGCAGCGTTTTTTCGGGGTTGAGCACTGAAGCTTTCTTT. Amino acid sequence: CASSVFSGLSTEAFF.

In nucleotides, the CDR3 is TGCGCCAGCAGCTTGATTGGCCAGGGGGCTGTATCTGGGGCCAACGTCCTGACTTTC. Translation gives CASSLIGQGAVSGANVLTF. V is TRBV5-1 and J is TRBJ2-6; 8 nucleotides match TRBD1. V shed 1 base and J 1 base; nucleotides not matched to a gene: 10. The V gene's germline CDR1 is SGHRS and CDR2 YFSETQ. The CDR3 loop spans 19 amino acids.

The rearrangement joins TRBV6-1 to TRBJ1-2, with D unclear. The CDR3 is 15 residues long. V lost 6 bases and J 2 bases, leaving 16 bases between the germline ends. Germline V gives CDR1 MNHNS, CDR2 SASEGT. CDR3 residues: CASRGIGVQNYGYTF. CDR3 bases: TGTGCCAGCAGGGGGATCGGGGTCCAGAACTATGGCTACACCTTC.

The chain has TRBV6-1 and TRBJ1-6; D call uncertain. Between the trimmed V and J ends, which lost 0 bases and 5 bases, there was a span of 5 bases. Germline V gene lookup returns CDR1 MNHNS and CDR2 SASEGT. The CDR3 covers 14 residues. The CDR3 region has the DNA TGTGCCAGCAGTGAAGCGGCAGATAATTCACCCCTCCACTTT. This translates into CASSEAADNSPLHF.